This T cell receptor (beta chain) was recorded in a study of response to subunit inactivated influenza vaccine. Whole-study findings and limits: The study's authors posited that every seasonal influenza vaccination enlists few new T cells.

TCRdb itself ran the RT-PCR reads through MiXCR, one entry per CDR3 protein. This sample has 700,000 to 900,000 distinct CDR3 sequences, with approximately 21% found just once. Trimming pared 3 bases from V and 3 bases from J, leaving 5 bases between. Germline V gene lookup returns CDR1 KGHSY and CDR2 FQNENV. There are 13 residues in the CDR3. Comment on this clonotype: The target antigen is unknown.

Sample: PBMCs from blood, taken roughly 5 days after vaccination. The TCR comes from a man aged 45-65 years who received an inactivated influenza vaccine. The chain uses TRBV16 and TRBJ1-4; D not resolved. CDR3 sequence reads: CASSHRSNEKLFF. As DNA, the CDR3 is TGTGCCAGCAGCCACCGGTCTAATGAAAAACTGTTTTTT.